This is a list of T cell receptor beta chains from one sample in a study of shared clonotypes between healthy human individuals. The table came from immunoSEQ multiplex PCR; TCRdb's copy has only in-frame clones and leaves some out. The sample consists of about 2 million clones, about 95% of them appearing once. Source material: naive CD8+ T cells sorted from blood. These receptors all come from a man aged 18 to 30 in good health. Each CDR3 is given with its conserved first and last residue. The D gene is left open where the match is weak. Clone size is stated in some rows and not others, as once, few, many or a class when expanded.

NA	NA	TRBV27	TRBJ2-5	CASSSGTLKGETQYF	TGTGCCAGCAGTTCGGGGACCCTGAAGGGAGAGACCCAGTACTTC
NA	TRBD1	TRBV7-9	TRBJ2-7	CASSLAGTGSHEQYF	TGTGCCAGCAGCTTAGCCGGGACAGGGTCTCACGAGCAGTACTTC
NA	NA	TRBV2	TRBJ2-1	CASSDQGWEYNEQFF	TGTGCCAGCAGTGATCAGGGGTGGGAGTACAATGAGCAGTTCTTC
NA	NA	TRBV19	TRBJ2-7	CASAVAHYYEQYF	TGTGCCAGTGCCGTAGCCCACTACTACGAGCAGTACTTC
NA	NA	TRBV27	TRBJ2-5	CASGGDQYF	TGTGCCAGCGGGGGTGACCAGTACTTC
NA	NA	TRBV6-6	TRBJ2-1	CASSYFQRAEQFF	TGTGCCAGCAGTTATTTCCAGAGGGCTGAGCAGTTCTTC
once	NA	TRBV2	TRBJ2-2	CASSEALPGDGVAGELFF	TGTGCCAGCAGTGAAGCGCTTCCGGGGGACGGAGTCGCCGGGGAGCTGTTTTTT
once	TRBD2	TRBV27	TRBJ2-1	CASLPTSGPYNEQFF	TGTGCCAGCTTGCCGACTAGCGGTCCTTACAATGAGCAGTTCTTC
once	TRBD1	TRBV30	TRBJ2-5	CAWTGQGKTQYF	TGTGCCTGGACGGGACAGGGGAAGACCCAGTACTTC
NA	TRBD1	TRBV28	TRBJ2-7	CASSPRQGAGFQYF	TGTGCCAGCAGCCCCAGACAGGGGGCTGGGTTTCAGTACTTC
NA	NA	TRBV7-9	TRBJ1-2	CASSLYAPSAYYGYTF	TGTGCCAGCAGCTTATATGCACCGTCTGCCTACTATGGCTACACCTTC
NA	NA	TRBV7-9	TRBJ2-3	CASSSIPGTTDTQYF	TGTGCCAGCAGCTCCATTCCGGGCACAACAGATACGCAGTATTTT
once	TRBD2	TRBV28	TRBJ2-7	CASSLLDGAGGMSYEQYF	TGTGCCAGCAGTTTATTGGACGGGGCGGGAGGTATGTCCTACGAGCAGTACTTC
NA	NA	TRBV4-1	TRBJ1-1	CASSLRSTGLGTEAFF	TGCGCCAGCAGCCTAAGATCCACGGGATTGGGCACTGAAGCTTTCTTT
once	NA	TRBV4-1	TRBJ2-5	CASSQDDGGARETQYF	TGCGCCAGCAGCCAAGATGATGGGGGGGCGCGGGAGACCCAGTACTTC
NA	NA	TRBV5-1	TRBJ2-5	CASSLSGLETQYF	TGCGCCAGCAGCTTGTCGGGGTTGGAGACCCAGTACTTC
NA	NA	TRBV2	TRBJ1-4	CASTWGGEATNEKLFF	TGTGCCAGCACATGGGGGGGAGAAGCAACTAATGAAAAACTGTTTTTT
NA	NA	TRBV6-1	TRBJ2-7	CASSRDWNYEQYF	TGTGCCAGCAGCCGGGACTGGAACTACGAGCAGTACTTC
NA	TRBD1	TRBV27	TRBJ2-7	CASSWGTGPSYEQYF	TGTGCCAGCAGTTGGGGGACAGGGCCCTCCTACGAGCAGTACTTC
NA	NA	TRBV27	TRBJ2-3	CASSLNLQFTDTQYF	TGTGCCAGCAGTTTAAACTTACAGTTCACAGATACGCAGTATTTT
NA	NA	TRBV27	TRBJ1-5	CASSLNGEGNQPQHF	TGTGCCAGCAGTTTAAACGGTGAAGGCAATCAGCCCCAGCATTTT
NA	NA	TRBV4-1	TRBJ2-7	CASSQRDTSSYEQYF	TGCGCCAGCAGCCAACGGGACACGAGCTCCTACGAGCAGTACTTC
NA	NA	TRBV29-1	TRBJ2-3	CSAQDSGEDTQYF	TGCAGCGCCCAGGATTCGGGAGAAGATACGCAGTATTTT
NA	NA	TRBV2	TRBJ2-5	CASSESGGATIQETQYF	TGTGCCAGCAGTGAGAGTGGGGGGGCAACTATCCAAGAGACCCAGTACTTC
NA	NA	TRBV27	TRBJ2-1	CASSLSGNDEQFF	TGTGCCAGCAGTTTGTCGGGGAATGATGAGCAGTTCTTC